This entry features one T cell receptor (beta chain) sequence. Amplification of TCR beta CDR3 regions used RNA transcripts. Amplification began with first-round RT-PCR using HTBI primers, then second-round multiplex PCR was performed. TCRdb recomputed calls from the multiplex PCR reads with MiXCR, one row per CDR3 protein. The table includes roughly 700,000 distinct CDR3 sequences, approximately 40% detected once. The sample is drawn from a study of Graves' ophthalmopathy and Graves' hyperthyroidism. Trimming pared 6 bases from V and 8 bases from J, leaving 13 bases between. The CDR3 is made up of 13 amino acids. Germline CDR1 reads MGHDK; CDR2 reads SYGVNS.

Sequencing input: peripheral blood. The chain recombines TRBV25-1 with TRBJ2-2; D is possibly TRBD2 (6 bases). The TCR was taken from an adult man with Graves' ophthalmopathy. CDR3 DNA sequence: TGTGCCAGCAGCCATCGGGGGTCAGGGGAGCTGTTTTTT. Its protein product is CASSHRGSGELFF. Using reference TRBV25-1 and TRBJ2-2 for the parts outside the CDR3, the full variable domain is EADIYQTPRYLVIGTGKKITLECSQTMGHDKMYWYQQDPGMELHLIHYSYGVNSTEKGDLSSESTVSRIRTEHFPLTLESARPSHTSQYLCASSHRGSGELFFGEGSRLTVL.